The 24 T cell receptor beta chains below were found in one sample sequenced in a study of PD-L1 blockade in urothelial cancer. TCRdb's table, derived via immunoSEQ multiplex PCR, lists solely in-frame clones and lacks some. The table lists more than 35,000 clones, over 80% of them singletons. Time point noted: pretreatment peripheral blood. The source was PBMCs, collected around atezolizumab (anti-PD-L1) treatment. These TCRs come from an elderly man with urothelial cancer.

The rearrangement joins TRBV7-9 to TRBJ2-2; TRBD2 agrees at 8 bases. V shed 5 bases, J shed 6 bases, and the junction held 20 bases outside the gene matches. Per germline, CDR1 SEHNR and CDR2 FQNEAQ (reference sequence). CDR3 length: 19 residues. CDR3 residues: CASSRRRQTLREEAGELFF. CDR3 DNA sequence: TGTGCCAGCAGCCGACGTCGGCAGACTCTGCGGGAGGAGGCCGGGGAGCTGTTTTTT.

As DNA, the CDR3 is TGCGCCAGCAGCTTGGGACCAGCGGATACGCAGTATTTT. It codes for CASSLGPADTQYF. This rearrangement joins TRBV5-1 to TRBJ2-3, with no clear D. Germline CDR1 reads SGHRS; CDR2 reads YFSETQ. With 0 bases removed from V and 6 bases from J, the gap between germline ends came to 8 bases. The CDR3 totals 13 residues.

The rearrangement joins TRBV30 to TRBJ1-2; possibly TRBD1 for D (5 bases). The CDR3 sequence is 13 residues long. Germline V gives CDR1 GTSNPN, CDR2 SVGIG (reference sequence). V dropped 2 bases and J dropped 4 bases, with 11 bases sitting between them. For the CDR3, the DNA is TGTGCCTGGAGTAAGGACAACGTCTATGGCTACACCTTC. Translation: CAWSKDNVYGYTF.

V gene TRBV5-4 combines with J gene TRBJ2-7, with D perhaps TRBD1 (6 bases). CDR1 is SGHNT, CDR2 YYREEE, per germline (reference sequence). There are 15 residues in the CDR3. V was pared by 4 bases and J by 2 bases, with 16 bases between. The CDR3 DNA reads TGTGCCAGCAGCCCCCAGGGGTCCTTACCCTACGAGCAGTACTTC. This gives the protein CASSPQGSLPYEQYF.

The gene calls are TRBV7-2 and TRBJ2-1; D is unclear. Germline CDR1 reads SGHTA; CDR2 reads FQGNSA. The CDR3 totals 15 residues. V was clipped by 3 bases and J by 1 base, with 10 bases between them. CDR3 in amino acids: CASSFDIGSYNEQFF. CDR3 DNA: TGTGCCAGCAGCTTCGACATTGGGTCCTACAATGAGCAGTTCTTC. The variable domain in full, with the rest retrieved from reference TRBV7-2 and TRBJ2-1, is GAGVSQSPSNKVTEKGKDVELRCDPISGHTALYWYRQSLGQGLEFLIYFQGNSAPDKSGLPSDRFSAERTGGSVSTLTIQRTQQEDSAVYLCASSFDIGSYNEQFFGPGTRLTVL.

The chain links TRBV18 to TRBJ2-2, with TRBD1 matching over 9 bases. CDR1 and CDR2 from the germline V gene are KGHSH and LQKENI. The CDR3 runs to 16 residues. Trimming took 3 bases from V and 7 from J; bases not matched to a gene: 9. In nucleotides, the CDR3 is TGTGCCAGCTCACCCCCCGGGACAGGGCAGTACGGGGAGCTGTTTTTT. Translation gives CASSPPGTGQYGELFF.

CDR3 nucleotide sequence: TGTGCCAGCCGCAGGGGGGATTCAGCTTTCTTT. Amino acids: CASRRGDSAFF. The chain couples TRBV6-1 to TRBJ1-1; the match to TRBD1 covers 7 bases. CDR3 length: 11 residues. The V gene end was trimmed by 8 bases and the J gene end by 10 bases; junction bases not matched to a gene: 7. Germline-derived CDR1 and CDR2 are MNHNS and SASEGT.

The chain's CDR3 is CASSPQMTTYNEQFF. The DNA for the CDR3 is TGTGCCAGCAGCCCCCAGATGACTACCTACAATGAGCAGTTCTTC. The chain couples TRBV9 to TRBJ2-1, with D possibly matching TRBD2 (5 bases). Trimming removed 4 bases from V and 2 bases from J, with 13 bases in between. The CDR3 runs 15 residues. CDR1 SGDLS and CDR2 YYNGEE come from the germline V gene. The full variable domain, its missing parts supplied by reference TRBV9 and TRBJ2-1, is DSGVTQTPKHLITATGQRVTLRCSPRSGDLSVYWYQQSLDQGLQFLIQYYNGEERAKGNILERFSAQQFPDLHSELNLSSLELGDSALYFCASSPQMTTYNEQFFGPGTRLTVL.

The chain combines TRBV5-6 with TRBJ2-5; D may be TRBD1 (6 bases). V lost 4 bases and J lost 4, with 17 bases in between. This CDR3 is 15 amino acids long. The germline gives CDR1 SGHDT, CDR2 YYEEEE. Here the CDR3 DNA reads TGTGCCAGCAGCATGGTTACCCGGGACACAGAGACCCAGTACTTC. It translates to CASSMVTRDTETQYF.

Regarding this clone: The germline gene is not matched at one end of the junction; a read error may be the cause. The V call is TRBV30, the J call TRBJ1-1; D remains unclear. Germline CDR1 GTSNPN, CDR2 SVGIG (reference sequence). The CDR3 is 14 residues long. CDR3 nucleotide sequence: TGTGCCTGGAGTGTATCCGGGGTGAAGACTGAAGCTTTCTTT. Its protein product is CAWSVSGVKTEAFF. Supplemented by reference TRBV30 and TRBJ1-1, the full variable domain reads SQTIHQWPATLVQPVGSPLSLECTVEGTSNPNLYWYRQAAGRGLQLLFYSVGIGQISSEVPQNLSASRPQDRQFILSSKKLLLSDSGFYLCAWSVSGVKTEAFFGQGTRLTVV.

The CDR3 DNA reads as TGTGCCAGCAGCTTACAGGGGCAGGGGGTTTGGTATGGCTACACCTTC. It is translated as CASSLQGQGVWYGYTF. This chain links TRBV7-2 with TRBJ1-2; 7 positions match TRBD1. The CDR3 covers 16 residues. V gave up 2 bases and J gave up 5 bases; unmatched junction bases: 11. CDR1 and CDR2 (germline): SGHTA, FQGNSA.

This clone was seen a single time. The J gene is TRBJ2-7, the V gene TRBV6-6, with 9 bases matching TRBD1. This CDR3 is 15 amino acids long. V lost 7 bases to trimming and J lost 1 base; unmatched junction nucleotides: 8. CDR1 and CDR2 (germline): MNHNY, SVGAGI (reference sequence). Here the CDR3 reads CASTTTGGRSYEQYF. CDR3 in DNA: TGTGCCAGCACCACTACAGGGGGCAGGTCCTACGAGCAGTACTTC.

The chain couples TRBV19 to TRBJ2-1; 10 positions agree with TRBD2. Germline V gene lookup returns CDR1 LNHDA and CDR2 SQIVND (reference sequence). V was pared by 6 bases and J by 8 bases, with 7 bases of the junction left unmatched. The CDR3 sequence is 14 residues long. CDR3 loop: CASSRSGRADEQFF. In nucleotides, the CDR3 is TGTGCCAGTAGCAGGAGCGGGAGGGCCGATGAGCAGTTCTTC.

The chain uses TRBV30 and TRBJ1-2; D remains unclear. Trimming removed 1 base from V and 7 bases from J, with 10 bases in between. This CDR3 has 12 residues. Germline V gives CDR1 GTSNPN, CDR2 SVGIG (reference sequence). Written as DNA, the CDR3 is TGTGCCTGGAGTGCCCGGGATCTTGGCTACACCTTC. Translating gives CAWSARDLGYTF.

CDR3: CASGSGTSGSTGELFF. The CDR3 DNA is TGTGCTAGTGGTTCAGGGACTAGCGGGAGCACCGGGGAGCTGTTTTTT. The rearrangement uses TRBV12-5 and TRBJ2-2, with 14 bases that match TRBD2. The CDR3 covers 16 residues. The trim removed 4 bases at V and 4 bases at J, leaving 2 bases unmatched. In germline, CDR1 is LGHNT, CDR2 FRNRAP.

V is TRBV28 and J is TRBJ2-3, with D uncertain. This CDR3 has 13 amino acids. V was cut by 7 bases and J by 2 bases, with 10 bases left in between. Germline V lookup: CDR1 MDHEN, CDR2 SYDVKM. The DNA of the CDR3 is TGTGCCAGCACTGAGGCAGCCACAGATACGCAGTATTTT. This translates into CASTEAATDTQYF. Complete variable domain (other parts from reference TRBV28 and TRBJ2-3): DVKVTQSSRYLVKRTGEKVFLECVQDMDHENMFWYRQDPGLGLRLIYFSYDVKMKEKGDIPEGYSVSREKKERFSLILESASTNQTSMYLCASTEAATDTQYFGPGTRLTVL.

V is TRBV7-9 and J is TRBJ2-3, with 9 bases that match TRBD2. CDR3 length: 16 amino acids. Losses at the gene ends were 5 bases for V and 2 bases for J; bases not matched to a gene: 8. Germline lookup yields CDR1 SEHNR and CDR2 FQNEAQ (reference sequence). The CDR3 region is CASSPSPSGITDTQYF. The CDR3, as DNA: TGTGCCAGCAGCCCCTCGCCTAGCGGGATCACAGATACGCAGTATTTT.

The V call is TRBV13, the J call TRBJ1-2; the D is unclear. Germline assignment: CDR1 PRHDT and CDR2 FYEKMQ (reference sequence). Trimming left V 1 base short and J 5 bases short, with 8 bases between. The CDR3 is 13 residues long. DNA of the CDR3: TGTGCCAGCAGCTTAGAGCGACGTTATGGCTACACCTTC. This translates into CASSLERRYGYTF.

CDR3 in DNA: TGTGCCAGCAGCTTTCCGGTTAACACTGAAGCTTTCTTT. This gives the protein CASSFPVNTEAFF. The chain uses TRBV11-2 and TRBJ1-1; D gene unclear. There are 13 residues in the CDR3. Germline values: CDR1 SGHAT, CDR2 FQNNGV. The V end lost 3 bases, the J end lost 2 bases, and 7 bases lay between the germline ends.

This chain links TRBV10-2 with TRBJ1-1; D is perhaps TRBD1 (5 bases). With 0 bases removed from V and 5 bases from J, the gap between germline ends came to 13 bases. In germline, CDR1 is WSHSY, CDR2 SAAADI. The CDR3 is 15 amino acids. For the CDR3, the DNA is TGCGCCAGCAGTGAGTCTGTCTCGGGGGGGACTGAAGCTTTCTTT. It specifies CASSESVSGGTEAFF.

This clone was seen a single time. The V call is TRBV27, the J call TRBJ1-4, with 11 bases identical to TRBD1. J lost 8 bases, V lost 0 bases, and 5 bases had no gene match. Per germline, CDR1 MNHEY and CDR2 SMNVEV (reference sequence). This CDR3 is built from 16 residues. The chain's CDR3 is CASSLSRDRGTEKLFF. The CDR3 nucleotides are TGTGCCAGCAGTTTATCGAGGGACAGGGGGACAGAAAAACTGTTTTTT.

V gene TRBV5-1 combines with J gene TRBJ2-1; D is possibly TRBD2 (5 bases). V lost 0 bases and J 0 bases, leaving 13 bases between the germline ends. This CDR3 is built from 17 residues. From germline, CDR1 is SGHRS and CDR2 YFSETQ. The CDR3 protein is CASSLGGSGSSYNEQFF. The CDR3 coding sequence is TGCGCCAGCAGCTTGGGAGGGAGCGGTAGCTCCTACAATGAGCAGTTCTTC.

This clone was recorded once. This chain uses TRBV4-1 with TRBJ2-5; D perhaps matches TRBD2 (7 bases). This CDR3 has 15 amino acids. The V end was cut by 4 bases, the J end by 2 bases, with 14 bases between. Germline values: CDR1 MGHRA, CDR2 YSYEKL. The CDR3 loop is CASSLVGGRQETQYF. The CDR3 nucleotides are TGCGCCAGCAGCCTCGTCGGGGGGCGACAAGAGACCCAGTACTTC.

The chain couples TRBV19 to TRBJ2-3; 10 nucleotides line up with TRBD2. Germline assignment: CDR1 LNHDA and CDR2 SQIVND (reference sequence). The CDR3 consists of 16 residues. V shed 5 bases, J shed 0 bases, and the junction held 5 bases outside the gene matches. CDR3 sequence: CASSETSGYSTDTQYF. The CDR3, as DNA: TGTGCCAGTAGTGAGACTAGCGGGTATAGCACAGATACGCAGTATTTT.